This T cell receptor beta chain was retrieved from a study of T cell responses to AZD1222 COVID-19 vaccine. Study-wide results and caveats: Reportedly, nearly half of unique spike TCRs recognized epitopes outside B.1.351/B.1.1.7 mutations. Spike-specific TCR breadth rose after two AZD1222 doses, and depth rose as well. Recipients of AZD1222 seropositive at baseline numbered only 6 or 7.

This clone has just one count. Its antigen is still unknown. Libraries were prepared by immunoSEQ multiplex PCR; TCRdb keeps only in-frame clonotypes and omits some of them. Here the sample spans tens of thousands of clones, about 80% being singletons. Researchers grouped second doses given at about 4 or about 12 weeks into one pool. The source is an adult who received the AZD1222 COVID-19 vaccine. The sequencing here drew on peripheral blood, taken 28 days after the second AZD1222 dose.

CDR3 sequence (DNA): TGCGCCAGCAGTATCAAGGGTGAAGCTTTCTTT. This gives the protein CASSIKGEAFF. The chain carries TRBV10-1 and TRBJ1-1; the D is unclear. V was pared by 5 bases and J by 7 bases, with 8 bases between. The CDR3 has 11 amino acids. From germline, CDR1 is WNHNN and CDR2 SYGVQD (reference sequence).